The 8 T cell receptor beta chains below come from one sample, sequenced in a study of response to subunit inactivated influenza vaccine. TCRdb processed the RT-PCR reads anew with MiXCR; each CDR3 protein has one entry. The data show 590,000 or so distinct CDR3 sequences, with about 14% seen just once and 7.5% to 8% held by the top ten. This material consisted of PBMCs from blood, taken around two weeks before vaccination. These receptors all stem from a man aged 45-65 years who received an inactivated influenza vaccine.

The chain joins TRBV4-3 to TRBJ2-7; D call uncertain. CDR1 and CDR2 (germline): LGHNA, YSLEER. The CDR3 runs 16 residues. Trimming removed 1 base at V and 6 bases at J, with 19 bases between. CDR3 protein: CASSQGKGFVSSEQYF. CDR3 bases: TGCGCCAGCAGCCAAGGAAAGGGTTTCGTCTCTTCCGAGCAGTACTTC.

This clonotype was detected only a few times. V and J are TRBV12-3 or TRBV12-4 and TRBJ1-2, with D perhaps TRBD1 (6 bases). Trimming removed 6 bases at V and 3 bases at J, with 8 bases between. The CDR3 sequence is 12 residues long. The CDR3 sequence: CASRDRHYGYTF. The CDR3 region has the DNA TGTGCCAGCAGGGACAGACACTATGGCTACACCTTC.

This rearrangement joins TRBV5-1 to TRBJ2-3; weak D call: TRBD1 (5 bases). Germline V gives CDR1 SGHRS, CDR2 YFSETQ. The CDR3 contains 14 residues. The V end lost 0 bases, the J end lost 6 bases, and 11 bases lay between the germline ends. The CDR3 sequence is CASSLGHPGDTQYF. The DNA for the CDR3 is TGCGCCAGCAGCTTGGGGCACCCAGGGGATACGCAGTATTTT.

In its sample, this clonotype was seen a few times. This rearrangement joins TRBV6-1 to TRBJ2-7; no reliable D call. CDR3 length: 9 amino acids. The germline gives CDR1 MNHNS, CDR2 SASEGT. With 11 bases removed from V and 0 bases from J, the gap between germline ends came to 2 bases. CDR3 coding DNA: TGTGCCTGCTCCTACGAGCAGTACTTC. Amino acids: CACSYEQYF.

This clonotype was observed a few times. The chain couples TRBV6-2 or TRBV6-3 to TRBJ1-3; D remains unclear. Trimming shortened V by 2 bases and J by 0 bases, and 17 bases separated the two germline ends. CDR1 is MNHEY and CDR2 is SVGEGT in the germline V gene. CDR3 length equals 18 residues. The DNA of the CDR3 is TGTGCCAGCAGTTACGGTCAAATCGAGTGGAACTCTGGAAACACCATATATTTT. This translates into CASSYGQIEWNSGNTIYF.

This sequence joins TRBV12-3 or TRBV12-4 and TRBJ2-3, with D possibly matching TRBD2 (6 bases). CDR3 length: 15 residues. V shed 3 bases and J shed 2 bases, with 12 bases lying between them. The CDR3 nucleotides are TGTGCCAGCAGTTTCGGCGGGGCGTACACAGATACGCAGTATTTT. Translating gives CASSFGGAYTDTQYF.

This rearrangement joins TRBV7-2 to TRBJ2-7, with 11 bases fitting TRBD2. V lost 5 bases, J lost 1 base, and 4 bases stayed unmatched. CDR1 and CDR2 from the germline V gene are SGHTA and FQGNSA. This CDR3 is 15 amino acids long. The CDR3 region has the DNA TGTGCCAGCAGCCATCGACTAGCGGGGTCCTACGAGCAGTACTTC. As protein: CASSHRLAGSYEQYF.

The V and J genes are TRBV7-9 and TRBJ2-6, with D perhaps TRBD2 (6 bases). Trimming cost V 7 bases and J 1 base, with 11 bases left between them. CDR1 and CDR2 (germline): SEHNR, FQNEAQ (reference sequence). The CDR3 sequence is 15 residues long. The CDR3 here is CASIPGGSGANVLTF. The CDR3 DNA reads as TGTGCCAGCATACCCGGGGGTTCTGGGGCCAACGTCCTGACTTTC.